This TCR beta chain appears in the sequencing data of a study of cytomegalovirus exposure and HLA in healthy donors (dated by TCRdb to the late 2010s). For the wider study: A later analysis indicated that the 120 validation repertoires were generated on the platform also employed for the approximately 700 repertoires of the first cohort. The study was designed to test whether signatures of past pathogen exposure could be identified by cataloging public T cell receptors. In addition to the first cohort of around 670 subjects, a separate validation cohort of approximately 120 different subjects was used. To predict cytomegalovirus infection status, the study brought together high-throughput TCR immunosequencing, statistical association of individual TCRs with disease status, and machine learning.

Of note for this clone: The target of this receptor is not known. One base away there is no much larger clone; base qualities are not given.

Results the study describes overall, beyond this receptor: In both the original and validation cohorts, the classifier was reported to diagnose cytomegalovirus status with high specificity and sensitivity. According to the authors, the approach could potentially be generalized to other disease states and immunological phenotypes. Most TCR sequences were seen in very few donors, while some public TCRs were found in many individuals. In the study, about 150 TCR beta chains were listed as associated with cytomegalovirus. A later analysis found that TCRs clustered in the first cohort also tended to co-occur in the 120 validation repertoires, with approximately 93% of cluster scores above 0. A later analysis lacked HLA typing for the validation cohort, so it scored co-occurrence in that cohort across all 110 or so repertoires. In vitro tests confirmed that a few of the cytomegalovirus-associated TCR beta chains recognize cytomegalovirus antigens.

Library generation was performed with the immunoSEQ multiplex PCR assay. The study's processing was this. A statistical classification framework was built for diagnosing cytomegalovirus status from the catalog of TCR beta chain sequences. TCRdb took this table from immuneACCESS and kept in-frame rearrangements with V and J called. Such tables lack part of the clones; where checked against another copy, unresolved V genes explain under half of the gap, and the rest is unexplained. The V and J calls and clone size are taken from that table; D and trimming were inferred from the DNA. The sample table records some 170,000 clones; about 87% of these occur just once. The top ten clonotypes cover roughly 1.5% of the sample. Donors formed part of the validation cohort, which comprised about 130 subjects and was distinct from the first cohort of under 750 subjects. The sample taken for sequencing was PBMCs. The sequence came from a woman in her twenties or thirties in good health and CMV-seronegative.

The CDR3 protein: CASSTRLNYGYTF. DNA sequence: TGTGCCAGCAGCACTCGACTTAACTATGGCTACACCTTC. The sequence is built from TRBV7-8 and TRBJ1-2; the D segment cannot be called with confidence. The germline V gene sets CDR1 to SGHVS and CDR2 to FQNEAQ. The CDR3 measures 13 amino acids from cysteine to phenylalanine. Just CDR3 DNA is preserved here, 39 bases in frame from base 1. V drops 5 bases and J drops 1 base, leaving 8 bases in between.